This is a list of T cell receptor beta chains from one sample in a study of shared clonotypes between healthy human individuals. Only in-frame clones appear in the TCRdb table, and some are missing; sequencing was by immunoSEQ multiplex PCR. The sample consists of around 1.9 million clones, approximately 94% of them appearing once. The sample comprised naive CD8+ T cells from PBMCs. The source is a man aged 18 to 30 in good health. Some clones in this sample may be carry-over from other donors' samples. The CDR3 runs from the conserved cysteine through the conserved F or W. The order of the fields is V gene, J gene, CDR3 protein.

V gene: TRBV9; J gene: TRBJ1-5; CDR3 protein: CASSDGYSNQPQHF
V gene: TRBV25-1; J gene: TRBJ2-1; CDR3 protein: CASSLTPPGSYYNEQFF
V gene: TRBV7-4; J gene: TRBJ2-7; CDR3 protein: CASGSSGRSYEQYF
V gene: TRBV27; J gene: TRBJ2-1; CDR3 protein: CASSSRGSYNEQFF
V gene: TRBV7-9; J gene: TRBJ2-5; CDR3 protein: CASSLFVGQGETQYF
V gene: TRBV7-2; J gene: TRBJ2-7; CDR3 protein: CASSLEGRAAEQYF
V gene: TRBV7-9; J gene: TRBJ2-1; CDR3 protein: CASSSRTSGRDEQFF
V gene: TRBV5-6; J gene: TRBJ1-6; CDR3 protein: CASTRGQAVRSYNSPLHF
V gene: TRBV5-5; J gene: TRBJ1-1; CDR3 protein: CASSLHRSTEAFF
V gene: TRBV7-9; J gene: TRBJ2-7; CDR3 protein: CASSPRTGGNEQYF
V gene: TRBV7-9; J gene: TRBJ2-1; CDR3 protein: CASSPGTSGPYNEQFF
V gene: TRBV28; J gene: TRBJ2-1; CDR3 protein: CASSSSSEQFF
V gene: TRBV10-1; J gene: TRBJ1-1; CDR3 protein: CASSDGGAEAFF
V gene: TRBV27; J gene: TRBJ2-1; CDR3 protein: CASSLGPLNEQFF
V gene: TRBV27; J gene: TRBJ2-7; CDR3 protein: CASSLSPWGGEQYF
V gene: TRBV6-4; J gene: TRBJ2-2; CDR3 protein: CASSDSPAPNTGELFF
V gene: TRBV6-1; J gene: TRBJ2-1; CDR3 protein: CASSTDRGPYNEQFF
V gene: TRBV10-3; J gene: TRBJ2-3; CDR3 protein: CAISEIRGRGTDTQYF
V gene: TRBV10-3; J gene: TRBJ2-1; CDR3 protein: CAINNSPEGYNEQFF
V gene: TRBV27; J gene: TRBJ1-1; CDR3 protein: CASSSPGQGNTEAFF
V gene: TRBV7-9; J gene: TRBJ1-2; CDR3 protein: CASSLDRAHGYTF
V gene: TRBV9; J gene: TRBJ2-1; CDR3 protein: CASSVASGRASREQFF
V gene: TRBV27; J gene: TRBJ2-7; CDR3 protein: CASSIIPISGRSDEQYF
V gene: TRBV9; J gene: TRBJ2-3; CDR3 protein: CASSVGVLLAGGIDTQYF
V gene: TRBV7-3; J gene: TRBJ2-5; CDR3 protein: CASSQRGETQYF
V gene: TRBV15; J gene: TRBJ2-7; CDR3 protein: CATSNSGTGFHEQYF
V gene: TRBV13; J gene: TRBJ2-7; CDR3 protein: CASSTRRQGSYEQYF
V gene: TRBV9; J gene: TRBJ1-5; CDR3 protein: CASSRQGSNQPQHF
V gene: TRBV7-8; J gene: TRBJ2-7; CDR3 protein: CASSRGQDSYEQYF
V gene: TRBV9; J gene: TRBJ2-1; CDR3 protein: CASSVQLSYNEQFF
V gene: TRBV7-2; J gene: TRBJ2-7; CDR3 protein: CASSLAGPGRDGQYF
V gene: TRBV10-2; J gene: TRBJ2-1; CDR3 protein: CASSDKRAEGPFEFF
V gene: TRBV7-9; J gene: TRBJ2-1; CDR3 protein: CASSPMIRGRDEQFF
V gene: TRBV6-5; J gene: TRBJ2-2; CDR3 protein: CASSSTTNTGELFF
V gene: TRBV11-2; J gene: TRBJ2-1; CDR3 protein: CASSPPLGAEQFF
V gene: TRBV28; J gene: TRBJ1-2; CDR3 protein: CASSFEGAHGYTF
V gene: TRBV7-9; J gene: TRBJ2-5; CDR3 protein: CASSSAGVGETQYF
V gene: TRBV13; J gene: TRBJ2-3; CDR3 protein: CASSSLAPDTQYF
V gene: TRBV7-9; J gene: TRBJ2-7; CDR3 protein: CASSRDDWTVSSYEQYF
V gene: TRBV27; J gene: TRBJ2-7; CDR3 protein: CASSVYPSGRNYEQYF
V gene: TRBV27; J gene: TRBJ2-1; CDR3 protein: CASSPGTDDFLNEQFF